A single sample gave rise to the 5 T cell receptor beta chains below, sequenced in a study of T cells expressing NK-cell markers. From its re-call of the 5' RACE reads, TCRdb lists each CDR3 protein once, without DNA. This table lists 440,000 or so distinct CDR3 sequences. The sample was blood T cells: a sorted CD56 or NKG2C T cell subset, CD4+ or CD8+ T cells, or bulk PBMC T cells (not recorded which). All receptors derive from a woman between 18 and 69 years old in good health.

V and J are TRBV12-3 or TRBV12-4 and TRBJ1-6; the TRBD1 assignment by TCRdb is unverifiable without DNA. The CDR3 has 14 amino acids. CDR3 residues: CASSQGQTISPLHF.

This chain links TRBV29-1 with TRBJ2-1; TCRdb returns TRBD2, unconfirmable since there is no DNA. Germline assignment: CDR1 SQVTM and CDR2 ANQGSEA. There are 15 residues in the CDR3. CDR3 sequence reads: CSVELGTSGRNEQFF.

The V and J genes are TRBV7-7 and TRBJ2-5; TCRdb indicates TRBD1, and absent DNA this call remains unverified. The CDR3 runs to 14 residues. Germline loops: CDR1 SSHAT, CDR2 FNYEAQ (reference sequence). CDR3 protein: CASSLKGGPETQYF.

The J gene is TRBJ2-3, the V gene TRBV7-2. Germline V gene data show CDR1 as SGHTA and CDR2 as FQGNSA. CDR3 length equals 11 residues. Here the CDR3 reads CASSYPQTQYF.

The chain recombines TRBV7-2 with TRBJ2-7. CDR3 size: 14 residues. Germline V lookup: CDR1 SGHTA, CDR2 FQGNSA. The CDR3 loop reads CASSSYLASYEQYF.